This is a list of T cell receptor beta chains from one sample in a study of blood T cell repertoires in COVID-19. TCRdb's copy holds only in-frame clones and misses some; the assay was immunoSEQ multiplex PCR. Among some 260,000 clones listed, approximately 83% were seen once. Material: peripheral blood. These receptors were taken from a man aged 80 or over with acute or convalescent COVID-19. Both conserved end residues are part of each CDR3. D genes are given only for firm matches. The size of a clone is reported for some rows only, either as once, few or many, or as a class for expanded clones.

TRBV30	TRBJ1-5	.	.	CAWSARAAQPQHF	TGTGCCTGGAGTGCCAGGGCTGCTCAGCCCCAGCATTTT
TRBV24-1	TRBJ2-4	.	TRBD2	CATSDLTSGGANAKNIQYF	TGTGCCACCAGTGATTTGACTAGCGGGGGGGCCAACGCCAAAAACATTCAGTACTTC
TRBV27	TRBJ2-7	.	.	CASSEDYSYEQYF	TGTGCCAGCAGTGAGGACTACTCCTACGAGCAGTACTTC
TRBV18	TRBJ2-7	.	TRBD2	CASSPPIGGFSGRAEKGEQYF	TGTGCCAGCTCACCACCGATCGGAGGCTTTAGCGGGAGGGCCGAGAAGGGTGAGCAGTACTTC
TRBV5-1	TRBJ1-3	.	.	CASSLGSRLSGNTIYF	TGCGCCAGCAGCTTGGGGTCCCGACTCTCCGGAAACACCATATATTTT
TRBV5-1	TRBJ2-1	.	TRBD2	CASSLEVSGGYNEQFF	TGCGCCAGCAGCTTGGAAGTTAGCGGGGGTTACAATGAGCAGTTCTTC
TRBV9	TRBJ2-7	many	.	CASSVGQSSSYEQYF	TGTGCCAGCAGCGTAGGACAGAGCTCTTCCTACGAGCAGTACTTC
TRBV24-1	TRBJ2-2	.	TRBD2	CATSDLETSGVGELFF	TGTGCCACCAGTGATTTAGAGACTAGCGGGGTTGGGGAGCTGTTTTTT
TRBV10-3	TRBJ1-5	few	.	CASLGGLNQPQHF	TGTGCCAGCTTAGGGGGTCTTAATCAGCCCCAGCATTTT
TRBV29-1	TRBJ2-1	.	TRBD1	CSADRGKYNEQFF	TGCAGCGCCGACAGGGGGAAATACAATGAGCAGTTCTTC
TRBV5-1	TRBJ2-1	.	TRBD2	CASSLAGTSGGGDEQFF	TGCGCCAGCAGCTTGGCCGGGACTAGCGGGGGAGGAGATGAGCAGTTCTTC
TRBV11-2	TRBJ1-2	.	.	CASSLVSETGNYGYTF	TGTGCCAGCAGCTTAGTATCCGAAACAGGTAACTATGGCTACACCTTC
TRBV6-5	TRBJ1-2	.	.	CASSYYRSLNYGYTF	TGTGCCAGCAGTTACTACAGGTCTCTTAACTATGGCTACACCTTC
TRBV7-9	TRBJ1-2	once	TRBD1	CASSPGQGPPLGYGYTF	TGTGCCAGCAGCCCAGGACAGGGGCCGCCCCTAGGATATGGCTACACCTTC
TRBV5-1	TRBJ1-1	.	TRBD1	CASSLGQGFNTEAFF	TGCGCCAGCAGCTTGGGACAGGGATTTAACACTGAAGCTTTCTTT